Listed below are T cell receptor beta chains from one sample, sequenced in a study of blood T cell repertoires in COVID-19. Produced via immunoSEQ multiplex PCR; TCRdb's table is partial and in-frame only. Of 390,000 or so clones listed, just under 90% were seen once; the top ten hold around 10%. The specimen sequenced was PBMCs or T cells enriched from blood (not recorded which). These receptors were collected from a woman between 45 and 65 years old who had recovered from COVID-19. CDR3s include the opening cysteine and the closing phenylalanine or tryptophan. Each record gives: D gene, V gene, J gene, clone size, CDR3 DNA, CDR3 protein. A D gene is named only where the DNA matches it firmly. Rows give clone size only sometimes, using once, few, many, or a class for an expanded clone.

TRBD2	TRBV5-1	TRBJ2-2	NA	TGCGCCAGCAGCTTGGAGGGCGGGAGCAACACCGGGGAGCTGTTTTTT	CASSLEGGSNTGELFF
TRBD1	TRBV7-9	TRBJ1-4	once	TGTGCCAGCAGCCTGGGCGGGACAGAAAAATCTGCAACTAATGAAAAACTGTTTTTT	CASSLGGTEKSATNEKLFF
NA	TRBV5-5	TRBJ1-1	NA	TGTGCCAGCAGCTTGGGGCACATGAACACTGAAGCTTTCTTT	CASSLGHMNTEAFF
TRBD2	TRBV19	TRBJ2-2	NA	TGTGCCAGTAGTGGAGCGGGGGGGCTGAACACCGGGGAGCTGTTTTTT	CASSGAGGLNTGELFF
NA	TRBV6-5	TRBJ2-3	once	TGTGCCAGCAGGGGCGCTACCACAGATACGCAGTATTTT	CASRGATTDTQYF
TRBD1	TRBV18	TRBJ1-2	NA	TGTGCCAGCTCGATGGGACAGGGGATCTCTGGCTACACCTTC	CASSMGQGISGYTF
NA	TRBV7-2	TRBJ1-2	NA	TGTGCCAGCCCCAGGGGAAGGAACTATGGCTACACCTTC	CASPRGRNYGYTF
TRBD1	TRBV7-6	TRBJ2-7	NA	TGTGCCAGCAGCTCCGACCCACGGACAGGCAAGTTCGACGAGCAGTACTTC	CASSSDPRTGKFDEQYF
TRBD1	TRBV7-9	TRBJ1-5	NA	TGTGCCAGCAGGGGACAGGGACACAATCAGCCCCAGCATTTT	CASRGQGHNQPQHF
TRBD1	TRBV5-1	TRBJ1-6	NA	TGCGCCAGCAGCGAGGGACAGAAAAATTCACCCCTCCACTTT	CASSEGQKNSPLHF
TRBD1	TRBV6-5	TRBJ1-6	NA	TGTGCCAGCCGTCCCTGGCAGGGGGCAAATTCACCCCTCCACTTT	CASRPWQGANSPLHF
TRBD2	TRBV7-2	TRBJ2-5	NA	TGTGCCAGCAGCTTAGCGGGTATAGCTAGCGGGGACCAAGAGACCCAGTACTTC	CASSLAGIASGDQETQYF
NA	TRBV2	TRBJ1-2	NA	TGTGCCAGCAGTGATGACCTCGGGGTAGTCTATGGCTACACCTTC	CASSDDLGVVYGYTF
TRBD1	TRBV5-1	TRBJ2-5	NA	TGCGCCAGCAGCTTGGGAGGGACAGGGCATGAGACCCAGTACTTC	CASSLGGTGHETQYF
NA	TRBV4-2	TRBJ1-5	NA	TGTGCCAGCAGCCAAGATCTCGAAGGGGTAAGTCAGCCCCAGCATTTT	CASSQDLEGVSQPQHF
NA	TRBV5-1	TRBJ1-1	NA	TGCGCCAGCAGCTTGGCCCTGGGGCCGGACACTGAAGCTTTCTTT	CASSLALGPDTEAFF
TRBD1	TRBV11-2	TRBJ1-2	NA	TGTGCCAGCATCCCTCCCGGGACAGGGAACGGCTACACCTTC	CASIPPGTGNGYTF
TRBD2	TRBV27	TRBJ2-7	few	TGTGCCAGCAGTCTACTAGCGGGGCAACTCTACGAGCAGTACTTC	CASSLLAGQLYEQYF
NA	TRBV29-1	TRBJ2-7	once	TGCAGCGCCATTAGCGACCTCTCCTACGAGCAGTACTTC	CSAISDLSYEQYF
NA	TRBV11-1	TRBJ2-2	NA	TGTGCCAGCAGCCTTTTTCGGCTAGCGTCCCCCGGGGAGCTGTTTTTT	CASSLFRLASPGELFF
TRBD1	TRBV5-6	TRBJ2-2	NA	TGTGCCAGCAGCTTGAGACAGGGGGTATTCGGTACCGGGGAGCTGTTTTTT	CASSLRQGVFGTGELFF
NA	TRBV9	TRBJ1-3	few	TGTGCCAGCAGCCTCCTAGGAGGCACCATATATTTT	CASSLLGGTIYF
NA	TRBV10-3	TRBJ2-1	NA	TGTGCCATCAGTGAAGACAGTTCCTACAATGAGCAGTTCTTC	CAISEDSSYNEQFF
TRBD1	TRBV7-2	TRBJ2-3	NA	TGTGCCAGCAGCCACCGACCGCCTGGACAGGGGAGATCAGATACGCAGTATTTT	CASSHRPPGQGRSDTQYF
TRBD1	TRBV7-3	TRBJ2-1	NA	TGTGCCAGCAGCTTTCAGGGACAGGGGACCTACAATGAGCAGTTCTTC	CASSFQGQGTYNEQFF
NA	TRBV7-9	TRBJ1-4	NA	TGTGCCAGCAGCTTAATGGGGCCTGGTGAAAAACTGTTTTTT	CASSLMGPGEKLFF
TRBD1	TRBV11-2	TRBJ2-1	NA	TGTGCCAGCAGCGTAAACAGGGGTAGCTATGAGCAGTTCTTC	CASSVNRGSYEQFF
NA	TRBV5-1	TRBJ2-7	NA	TGCGCCAGCAGCTTGGACAGGGGACTTTACCACGAGCAGTACTTC	CASSLDRGLYHEQYF
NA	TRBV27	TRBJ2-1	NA	TGTGCCAGCAGCCACCTAGTGGGAGGTGGTGACAATGAGCAGTTCTTC	CASSHLVGGGDNEQFF
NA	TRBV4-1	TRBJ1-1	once	TGCGCCAGCAGCCAAGCGCGGCTGAACACTGAAGCTTTCTTT	CASSQARLNTEAFF
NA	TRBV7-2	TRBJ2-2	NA	TGTGCCAGCAGCTTATATAGCGCCACCGGGGAGCTGTTTTTT	CASSLYSATGELFF
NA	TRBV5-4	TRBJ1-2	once	TGTGCCAGCAGCTTGGATTTCTTGTCCTTCAGCGACTATGGCTACACCTTC	CASSLDFLSFSDYGYTF
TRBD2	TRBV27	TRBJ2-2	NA	TGTGCCAGCAGTAAGCGGGGGCCACTAACCGGGGAGCTGTTTTTT	CASSKRGPLTGELFF
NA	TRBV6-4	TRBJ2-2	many	TGTGCCAGCAGTGACTCGGGGGGCACCGGGGAGCTGTTTTTT	CASSDSGGTGELFF
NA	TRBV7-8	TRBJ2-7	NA	TGTGCCAGCAGCCCCGCCGGGTCGCAGCCAACATACGAGCAGTACTTC	CASSPAGSQPTYEQYF
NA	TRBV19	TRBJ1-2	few	TGTGCCAGCACGAACCCCCCGGGAGGGCTTTTCGGCCGGCAGACCAGTTATGGCTACACCTTC	CASTNPPGGLFGRQTSYGYTF
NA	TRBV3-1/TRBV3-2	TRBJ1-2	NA	TGTGCCAGCAGCCAAGATAGGCGGGGGAGCTATGGCTACACCTTC	CASSQDRRGSYGYTF
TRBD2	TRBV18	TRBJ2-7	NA	TGTGCCAGCTCACCATCTAGCGGGACTTCCTACGAGCAGTACTTC	CASSPSSGTSYEQYF
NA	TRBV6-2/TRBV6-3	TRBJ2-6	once	TGTGCCAGCAGCCGTACCTCCTCCGGCTCTGGGGCCAACGTCCTGACTTTC	CASSRTSSGSGANVLTF
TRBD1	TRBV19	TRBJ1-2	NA	TGTGCCAGTACCGCTGACAGGGTTGACGGTGGCTACACCTTC	CASTADRVDGGYTF
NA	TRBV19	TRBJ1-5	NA	TGTGCCAGTAGTCTGCAGGATTATCAGCCCCAGCATTTT	CASSLQDYQPQHF
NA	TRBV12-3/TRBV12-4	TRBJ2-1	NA	TGTGCCAGCGGTTCTAGTGGCTACAATGAGCAGTTCTTC	CASGSSGYNEQFF
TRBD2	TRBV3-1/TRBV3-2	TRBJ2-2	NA	TGTGCCAGCACCATAGCGGGGAGGTTCACCGGGGAGCTGTTTTTT	CASTIAGRFTGELFF
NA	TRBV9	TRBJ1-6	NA	TGTGCCAGCAGCGGAGTTAATTCACCCCTCCACTTT	CASSGVNSPLHF
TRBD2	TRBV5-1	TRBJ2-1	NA	TGCGCCAGCAGCAGCGGCGGGGGGCCGGATGAGCAGTTCTTC	CASSSGGGPDEQFF
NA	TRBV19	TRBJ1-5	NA	TGTGCCAGTAGTATATGGGGAGTAGACAATCAGCCCCAGCATTTT	CASSIWGVDNQPQHF
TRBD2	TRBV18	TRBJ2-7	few	TGTGCCAGCTCACCTTCCAGGACTAGCAACGAGCAGTACTTC	CASSPSRTSNEQYF
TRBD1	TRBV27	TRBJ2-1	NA	TGTGCCAGCAGTTTCCCGGGACAGTACAATGAGCAGTTCTTC	CASSFPGQYNEQFF
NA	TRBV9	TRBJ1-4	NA	TGTGCCAGCAGCCCTAAGGGGAGGGCTAATGAAAAACTGTTTTTT	CASSPKGRANEKLFF